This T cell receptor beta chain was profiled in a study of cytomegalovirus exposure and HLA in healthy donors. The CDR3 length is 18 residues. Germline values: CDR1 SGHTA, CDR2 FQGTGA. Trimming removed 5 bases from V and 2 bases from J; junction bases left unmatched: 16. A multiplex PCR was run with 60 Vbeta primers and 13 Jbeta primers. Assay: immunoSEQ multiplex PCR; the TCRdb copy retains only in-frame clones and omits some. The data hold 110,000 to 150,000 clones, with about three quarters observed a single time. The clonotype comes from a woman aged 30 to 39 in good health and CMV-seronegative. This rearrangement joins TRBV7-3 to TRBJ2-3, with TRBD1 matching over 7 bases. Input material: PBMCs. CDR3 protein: CASSPYPLRQGSTDTQYF. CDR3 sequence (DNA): TGTGCCAGCAGCCCATACCCCCTCAGACAGGGATCCACAGATACGCAGTATTTT.